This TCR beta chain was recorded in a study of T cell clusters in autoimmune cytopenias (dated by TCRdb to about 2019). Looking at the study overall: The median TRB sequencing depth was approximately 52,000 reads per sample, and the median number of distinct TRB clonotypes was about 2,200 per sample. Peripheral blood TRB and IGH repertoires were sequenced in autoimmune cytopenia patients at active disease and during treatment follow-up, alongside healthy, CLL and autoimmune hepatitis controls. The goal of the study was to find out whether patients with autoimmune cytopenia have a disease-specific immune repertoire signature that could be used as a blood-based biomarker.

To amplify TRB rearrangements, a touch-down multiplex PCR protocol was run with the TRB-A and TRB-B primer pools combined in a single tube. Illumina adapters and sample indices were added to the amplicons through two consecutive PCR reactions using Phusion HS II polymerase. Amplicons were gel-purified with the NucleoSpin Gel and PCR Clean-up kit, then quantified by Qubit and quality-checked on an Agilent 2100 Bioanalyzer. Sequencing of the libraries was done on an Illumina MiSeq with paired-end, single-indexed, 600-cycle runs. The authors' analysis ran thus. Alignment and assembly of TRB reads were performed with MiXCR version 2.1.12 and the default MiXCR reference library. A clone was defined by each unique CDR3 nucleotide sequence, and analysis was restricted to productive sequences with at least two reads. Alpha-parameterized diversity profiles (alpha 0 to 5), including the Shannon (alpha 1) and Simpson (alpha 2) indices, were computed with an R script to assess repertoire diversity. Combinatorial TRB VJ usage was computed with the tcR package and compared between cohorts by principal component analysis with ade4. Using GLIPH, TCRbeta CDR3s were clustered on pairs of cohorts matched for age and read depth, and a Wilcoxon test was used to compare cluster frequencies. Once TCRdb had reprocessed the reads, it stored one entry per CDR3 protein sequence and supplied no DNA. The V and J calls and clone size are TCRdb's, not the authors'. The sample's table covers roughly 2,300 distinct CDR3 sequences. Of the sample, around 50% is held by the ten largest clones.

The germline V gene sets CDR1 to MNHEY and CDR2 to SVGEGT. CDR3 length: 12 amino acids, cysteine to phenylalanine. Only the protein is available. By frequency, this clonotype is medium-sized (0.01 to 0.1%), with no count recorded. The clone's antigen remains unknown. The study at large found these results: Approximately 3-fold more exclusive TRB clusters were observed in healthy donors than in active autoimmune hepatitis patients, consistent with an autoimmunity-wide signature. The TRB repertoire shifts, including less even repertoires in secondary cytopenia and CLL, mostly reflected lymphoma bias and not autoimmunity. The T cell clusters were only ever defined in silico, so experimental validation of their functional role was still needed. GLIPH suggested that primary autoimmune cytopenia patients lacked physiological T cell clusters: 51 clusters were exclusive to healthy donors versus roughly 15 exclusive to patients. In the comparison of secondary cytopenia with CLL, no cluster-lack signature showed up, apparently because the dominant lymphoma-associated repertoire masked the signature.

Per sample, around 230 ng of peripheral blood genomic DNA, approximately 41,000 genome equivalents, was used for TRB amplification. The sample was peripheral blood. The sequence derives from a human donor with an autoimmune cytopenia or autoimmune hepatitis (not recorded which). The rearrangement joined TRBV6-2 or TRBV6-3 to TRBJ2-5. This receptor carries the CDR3 CASSYAPKTQYF.